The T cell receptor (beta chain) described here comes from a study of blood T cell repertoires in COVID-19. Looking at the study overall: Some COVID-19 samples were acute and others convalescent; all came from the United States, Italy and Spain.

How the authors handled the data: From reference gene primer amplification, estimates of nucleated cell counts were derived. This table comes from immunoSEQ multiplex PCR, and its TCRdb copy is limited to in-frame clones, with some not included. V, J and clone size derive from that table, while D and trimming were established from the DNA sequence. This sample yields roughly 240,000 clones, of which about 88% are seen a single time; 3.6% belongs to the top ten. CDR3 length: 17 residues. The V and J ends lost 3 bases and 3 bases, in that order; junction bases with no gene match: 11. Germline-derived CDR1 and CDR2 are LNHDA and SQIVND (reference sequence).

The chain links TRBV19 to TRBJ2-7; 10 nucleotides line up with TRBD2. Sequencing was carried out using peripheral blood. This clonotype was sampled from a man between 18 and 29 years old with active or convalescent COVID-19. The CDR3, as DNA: TGTGCCAGTAGTATTGGACACCTACTAGCGGGGCACTACGAGCAGTACTTC. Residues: CASSIGHLLAGHYEQYF.